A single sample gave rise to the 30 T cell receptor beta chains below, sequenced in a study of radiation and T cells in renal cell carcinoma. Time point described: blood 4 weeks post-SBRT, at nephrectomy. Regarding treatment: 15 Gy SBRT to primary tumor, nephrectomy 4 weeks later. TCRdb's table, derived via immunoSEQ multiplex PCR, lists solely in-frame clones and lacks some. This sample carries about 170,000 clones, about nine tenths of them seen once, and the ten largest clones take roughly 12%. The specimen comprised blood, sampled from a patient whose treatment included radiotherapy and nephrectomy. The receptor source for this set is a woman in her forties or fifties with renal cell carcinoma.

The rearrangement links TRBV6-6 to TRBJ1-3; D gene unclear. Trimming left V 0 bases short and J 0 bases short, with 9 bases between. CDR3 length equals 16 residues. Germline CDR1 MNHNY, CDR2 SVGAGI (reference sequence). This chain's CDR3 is CASSYSAANSGNTIYF. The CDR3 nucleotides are TGTGCCAGCAGTTACTCGGCTGCAAACTCTGGAAACACCATATATTTT.

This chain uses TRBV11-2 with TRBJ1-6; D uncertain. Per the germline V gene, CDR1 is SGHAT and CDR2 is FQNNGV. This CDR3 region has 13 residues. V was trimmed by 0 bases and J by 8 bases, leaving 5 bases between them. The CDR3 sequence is CASSLDHYSPLHF. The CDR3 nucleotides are TGTGCCAGCAGCTTAGACCACTATTCACCCCTCCACTTT.

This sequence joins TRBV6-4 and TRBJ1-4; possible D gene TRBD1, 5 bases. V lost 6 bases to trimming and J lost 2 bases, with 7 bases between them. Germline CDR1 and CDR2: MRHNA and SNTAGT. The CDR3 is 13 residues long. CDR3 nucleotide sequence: TGTGCCAGCAGCCGGGACACTAATGAAAAACTGTTTTTT. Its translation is CASSRDTNEKLFF.

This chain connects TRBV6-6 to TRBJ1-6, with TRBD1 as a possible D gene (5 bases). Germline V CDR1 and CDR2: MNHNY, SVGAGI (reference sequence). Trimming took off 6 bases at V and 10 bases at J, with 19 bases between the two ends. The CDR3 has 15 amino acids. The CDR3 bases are TGTGCCAGCAGGACCGGTGGGGGAAGTAGGTCACCCCTCCACTTT. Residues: CASRTGGGSRSPLHF.

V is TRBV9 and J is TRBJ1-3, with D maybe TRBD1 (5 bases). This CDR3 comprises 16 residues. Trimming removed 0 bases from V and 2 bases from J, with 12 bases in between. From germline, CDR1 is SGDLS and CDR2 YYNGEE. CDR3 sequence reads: CASSVDGRGTGNTIYF. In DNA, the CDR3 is TGTGCCAGCAGCGTAGACGGGAGGGGCACTGGAAACACCATATATTTT.

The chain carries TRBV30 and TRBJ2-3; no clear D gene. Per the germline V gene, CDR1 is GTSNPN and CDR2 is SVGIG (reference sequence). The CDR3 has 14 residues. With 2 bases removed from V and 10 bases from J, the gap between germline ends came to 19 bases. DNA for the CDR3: TGTGCCTGGAGTAATAGTTGGGCGGCCCTCGCGCAGTATTTT. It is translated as CAWSNSWAALAQYF.

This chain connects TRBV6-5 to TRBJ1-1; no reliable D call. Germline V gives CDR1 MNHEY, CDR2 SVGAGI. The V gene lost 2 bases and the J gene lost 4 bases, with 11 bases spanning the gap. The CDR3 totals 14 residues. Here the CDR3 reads CASSYTRTGTEAFF. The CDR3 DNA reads TGTGCCAGCAGTTACACGAGGACGGGCACTGAAGCTTTCTTT.

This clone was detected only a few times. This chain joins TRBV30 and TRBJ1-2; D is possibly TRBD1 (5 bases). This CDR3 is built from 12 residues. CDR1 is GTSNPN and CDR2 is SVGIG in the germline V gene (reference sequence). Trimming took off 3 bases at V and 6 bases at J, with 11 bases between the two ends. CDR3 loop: CAWRTQGDGYTF. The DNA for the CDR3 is TGTGCCTGGAGAACGCAGGGAGATGGCTACACCTTC. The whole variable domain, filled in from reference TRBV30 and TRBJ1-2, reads SQTIHQWPATLVQPVGSPLSLECTVEGTSNPNLYWYRQAAGRGLQLLFYSVGIGQISSEVPQNLSASRPQDRQFILSSKKLLLSDSGFYLCAWRTQGDGYTFGSGTRLTVV.

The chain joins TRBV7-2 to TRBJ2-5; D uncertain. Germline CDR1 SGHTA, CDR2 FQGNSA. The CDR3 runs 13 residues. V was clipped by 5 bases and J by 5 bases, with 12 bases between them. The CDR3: CASSPPSIETQYF. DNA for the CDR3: TGTGCCAGCAGCCCCCCTAGTATCGAGACCCAGTACTTC.

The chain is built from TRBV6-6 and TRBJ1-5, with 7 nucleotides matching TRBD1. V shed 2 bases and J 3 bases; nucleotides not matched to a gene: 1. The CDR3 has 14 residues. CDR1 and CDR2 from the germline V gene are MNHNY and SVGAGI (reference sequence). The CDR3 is CASSYDRDNQPQHF. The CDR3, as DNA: TGTGCCAGCAGTTACGACAGGGACAATCAGCCCCAGCATTTT.

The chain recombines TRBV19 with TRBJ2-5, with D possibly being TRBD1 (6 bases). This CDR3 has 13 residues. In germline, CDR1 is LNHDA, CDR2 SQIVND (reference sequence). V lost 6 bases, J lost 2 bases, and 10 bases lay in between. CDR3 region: CASSPDRQETQYF. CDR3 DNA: TGTGCCAGTAGCCCGGACAGACAAGAGACCCAGTACTTC. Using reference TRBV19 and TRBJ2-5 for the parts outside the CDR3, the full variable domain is DGGITQSPKYLFRKEGQNVTLSCEQNLNHDAMYWYRQDPGQGLRLIYYSQIVNDFQKGDIAEGYSVSREKKESFPLTVTSAQKNPTAFYLCASSPDRQETQYFGPGTRLLVL.

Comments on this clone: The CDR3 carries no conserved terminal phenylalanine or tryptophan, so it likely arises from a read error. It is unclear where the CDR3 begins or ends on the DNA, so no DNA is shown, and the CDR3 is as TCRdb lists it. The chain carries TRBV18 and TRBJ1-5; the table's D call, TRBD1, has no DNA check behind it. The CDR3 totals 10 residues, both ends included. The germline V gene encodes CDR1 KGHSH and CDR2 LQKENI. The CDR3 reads CASSPGTGFL.

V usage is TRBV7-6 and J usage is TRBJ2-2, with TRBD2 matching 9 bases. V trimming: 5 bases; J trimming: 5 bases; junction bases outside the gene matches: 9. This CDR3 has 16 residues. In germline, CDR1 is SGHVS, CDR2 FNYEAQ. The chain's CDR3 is CASSPRVAGETGELFF. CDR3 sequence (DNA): TGTGCCAGCAGCCCCCGGGTAGCGGGGGAAACCGGGGAGCTGTTTTTT. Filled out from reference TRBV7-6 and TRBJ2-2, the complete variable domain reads GAGVSQSPRYKVTKRGQDVALRCDPISGHVSLYWYRQALGQGPEFLTYFNYEAQQDKSGLPNDRFSAERPEGSISTLTIQRTEQRDSAMYRCASSPRVAGETGELFFGEGSRLTVL.

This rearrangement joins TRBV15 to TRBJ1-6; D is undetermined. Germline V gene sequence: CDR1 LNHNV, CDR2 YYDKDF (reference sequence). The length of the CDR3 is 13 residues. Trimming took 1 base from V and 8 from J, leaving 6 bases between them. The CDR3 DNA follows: TGTGCCACCAGCAGAGGCTTTGATTCACCCCTCCACTTT. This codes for CATSRGFDSPLHF.

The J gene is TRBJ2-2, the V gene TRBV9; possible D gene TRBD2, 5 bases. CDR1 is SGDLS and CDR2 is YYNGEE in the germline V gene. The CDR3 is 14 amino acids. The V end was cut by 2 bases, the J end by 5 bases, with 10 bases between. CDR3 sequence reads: CASSVGVGTGELFF. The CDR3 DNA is TGTGCCAGCAGCGTCGGGGTTGGGACCGGGGAGCTGTTTTTT.

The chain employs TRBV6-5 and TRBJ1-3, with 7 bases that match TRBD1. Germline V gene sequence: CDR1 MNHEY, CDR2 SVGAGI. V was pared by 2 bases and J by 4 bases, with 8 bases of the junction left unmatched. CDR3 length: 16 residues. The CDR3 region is CASSYTPTGTGNTIYF. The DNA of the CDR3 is TGTGCCAGCAGTTACACCCCGACAGGGACCGGAAACACCATATATTTT.

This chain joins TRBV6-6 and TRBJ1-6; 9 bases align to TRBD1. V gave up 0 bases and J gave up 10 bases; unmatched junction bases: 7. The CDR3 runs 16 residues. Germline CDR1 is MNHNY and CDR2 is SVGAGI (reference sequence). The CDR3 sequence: CASSYSGQGGYSPLHF. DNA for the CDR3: TGTGCCAGCAGTTACTCGGGACAGGGAGGTTACTCACCCCTCCACTTT.

CDR3 sequence (DNA): TGCGCCAGCAGCCAAGATTCCGGGTTCAATTCACCCCTCCACTTT. Protein product: CASSQDSGFNSPLHF. The rearrangement links TRBV4-3 to TRBJ1-6, with D hard to call. CDR3 length: 15 residues. Germline lookup yields CDR1 LGHNA and CDR2 YSLEER. Trimming took 0 bases from V and 7 from J, leaving 10 bases between them.

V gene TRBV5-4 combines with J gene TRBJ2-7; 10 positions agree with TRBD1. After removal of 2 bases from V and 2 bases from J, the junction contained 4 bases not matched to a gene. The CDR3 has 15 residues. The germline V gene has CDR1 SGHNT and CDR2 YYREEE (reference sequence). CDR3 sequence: CASSLGQGVAYEQYF. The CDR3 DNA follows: TGTGCCAGCAGCTTAGGACAGGGGGTCGCCTACGAGCAGTACTTC.

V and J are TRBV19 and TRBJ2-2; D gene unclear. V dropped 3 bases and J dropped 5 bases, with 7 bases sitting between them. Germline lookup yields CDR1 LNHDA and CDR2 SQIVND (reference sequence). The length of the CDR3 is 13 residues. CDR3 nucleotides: TGTGCCAGTAGTATGGCATGGACCGGGGAGCTGTTTTTT. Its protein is CASSMAWTGELFF.

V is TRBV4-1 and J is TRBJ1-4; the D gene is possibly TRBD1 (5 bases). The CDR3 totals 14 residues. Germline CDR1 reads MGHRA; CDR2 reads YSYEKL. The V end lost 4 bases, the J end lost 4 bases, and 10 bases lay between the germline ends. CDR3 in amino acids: CASSPDSFNEKLFF. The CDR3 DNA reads TGCGCCAGCAGCCCTGACAGCTTTAATGAAAAACTGTTTTTT.

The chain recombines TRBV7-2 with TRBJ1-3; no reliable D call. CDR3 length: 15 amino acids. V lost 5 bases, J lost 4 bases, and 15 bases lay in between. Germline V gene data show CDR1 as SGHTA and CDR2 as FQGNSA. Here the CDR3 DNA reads TGTGCCAGCAGCCCCGGATCAGACGCAGGAAACACCATATATTTT. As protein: CASSPGSDAGNTIYF.

The CDR3 spells CASSLGPPMRETQYF. The CDR3, as DNA: TGTGCCAGCAGCTTAGGGCCCCCGATGAGGGAGACCCAGTACTTC. This sequence joins TRBV7-2 and TRBJ2-5; the D is unclear. Trimming removed 1 base from V and 5 bases from J, with 14 bases in between. Germline loops: CDR1 SGHTA, CDR2 FQGNSA. The CDR3 length is 15 residues.

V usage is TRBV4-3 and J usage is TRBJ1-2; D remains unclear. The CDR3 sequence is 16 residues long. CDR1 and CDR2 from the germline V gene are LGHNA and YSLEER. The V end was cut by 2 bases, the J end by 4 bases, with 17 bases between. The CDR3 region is CASSQKVQGLFYGYTF. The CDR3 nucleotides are TGCGCCAGCAGCCAAAAGGTACAAGGGCTCTTCTATGGCTACACCTTC.

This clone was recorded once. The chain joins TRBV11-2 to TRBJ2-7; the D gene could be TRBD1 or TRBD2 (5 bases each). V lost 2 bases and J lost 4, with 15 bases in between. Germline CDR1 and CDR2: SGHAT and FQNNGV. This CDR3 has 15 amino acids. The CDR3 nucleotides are TGTGCCAGCAGCTTATCACAGGTCGGGAATTACGAGCAGTACTTC. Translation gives CASSLSQVGNYEQYF.

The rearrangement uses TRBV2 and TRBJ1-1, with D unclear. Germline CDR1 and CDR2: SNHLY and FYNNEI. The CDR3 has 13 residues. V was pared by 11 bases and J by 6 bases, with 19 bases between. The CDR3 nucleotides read TGTGCCGCAGCAACAGACCTTGGCTCTGAAGCTTTCTTT. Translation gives CAAATDLGSEAFF.

CDR3 protein: CASSSSSYNEQFF. DNA of the CDR3: TGTGCCAGCAGTTCGTCGAGCTACAATGAGCAGTTCTTC. This chain uses TRBV6-6 with TRBJ2-1; D gene ambiguous. Looked up from germline, CDR1 is MNHNY and CDR2 is SVGAGI (reference sequence). The V end lost 4 bases, the J end lost 3 bases, and 7 bases lay between the germline ends. This CDR3 contains 13 residues.

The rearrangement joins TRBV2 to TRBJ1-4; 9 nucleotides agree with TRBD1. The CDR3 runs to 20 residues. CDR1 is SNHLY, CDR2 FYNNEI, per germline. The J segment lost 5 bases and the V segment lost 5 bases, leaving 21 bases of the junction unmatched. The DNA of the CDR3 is TGTGCCAGCAGTTTGGTCGGGACAGGGTTCCATCTAGGTTCCAATGAAAAACTGTTTTTT. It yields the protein CASSLVGTGFHLGSNEKLFF.

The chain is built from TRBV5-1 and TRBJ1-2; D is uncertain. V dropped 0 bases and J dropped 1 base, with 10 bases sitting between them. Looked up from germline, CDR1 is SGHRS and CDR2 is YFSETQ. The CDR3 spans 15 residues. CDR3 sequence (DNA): TGCGCCAGCAGCTTGGGAGATTTGGGTAACTATGGCTACACCTTC. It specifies CASSLGDLGNYGYTF.

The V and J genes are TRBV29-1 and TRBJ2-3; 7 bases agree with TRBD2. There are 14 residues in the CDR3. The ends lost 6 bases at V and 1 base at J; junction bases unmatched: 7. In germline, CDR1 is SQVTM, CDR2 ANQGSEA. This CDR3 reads CSVTAGVGTDTQYF. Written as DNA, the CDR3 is TGCAGCGTGACCGCGGGGGTTGGCACAGATACGCAGTATTTT.